This TCR beta chain was obtained from a study of long-term antiretroviral therapy in people with HIV. Study background: About a decade before 2015, the earliest samples were taken when ART was typically delayed.

In germline, CDR1 is SGHRS, CDR2 YFSETQ. There are 14 residues in the CDR3. V was clipped by 5 bases and J by 3 bases, with 14 bases between them. Survey-level resolution applied to immunoSEQ assay v3.0. Profiling relied on immunoSEQ multiplex PCR, and the TCRdb table lists in-frame clones only, not all of them. The sample shows tens of thousands of clones, more than 80% of them seen only once. The study's findings and limits: Diversity remained lower than transplant donor controls, even though it increased after ART. The range of CDR3 lengths in HIV repertoires proved narrower than that found in controls.

With regard to this clone: What it binds is unknown.

The chain has TRBV5-1 and TRBJ1-2; no clear D gene. The TCR sequence derives from a man aged 35-49 years with HIV. Source: unsorted PBMCs, taken 0.3 years after starting antiretroviral therapy. The CDR3 DNA is TGCGCCAGCAGAGCGACAACCCAGGACTATGGCTACACCTTC. This encodes CASRATTQDYGYTF.